Below, 7 T cell receptor beta chains from the same sample are listed, as sequenced in a study of cytomegalovirus exposure and HLA in healthy donors. PCR involved 60 Vbeta and 13 Jbeta primers. Sequenced by immunoSEQ multiplex PCR; TCRdb stores in-frame clones only, minus some. The sample lists tens of thousands of clones, roughly 65% occurring once. What was sequenced was PBMCs. These receptors came from a male donor in good health and CMV-seropositive.

V gene TRBV5-6 combines with J gene TRBJ1-4; no firm D call. The CDR3 runs to 13 residues. Germline loops: CDR1 SGHDT, CDR2 YYEEEE. V was pared by 2 bases and J by 7 bases, with 9 bases between. CDR3 nucleotides: TGTGCCAGCAGCTTTAGAGAAAGTGAAAAACTGTTTTTT. It translates to CASSFRESEKLFF.

The V gene is TRBV27, the J gene TRBJ1-6; 7 bases agree with TRBD1. CDR1 is MNHEY, CDR2 SMNVEV, per germline (reference sequence). J gave up 9 bases and V 4 bases, and 12 bases lay outside the gene matches. The CDR3 is 16 amino acids. For the CDR3, the DNA is TGTGCCAGCAGTTCCGACCGGGACAGCGGACGTTCACCCCTCCACTTT. Translation: CASSSDRDSGRSPLHF.

The chain links TRBV28 to TRBJ1-4; 9 bases are shared with TRBD1. With V trimmed by 6 bases and J by 6 bases, 5 bases remained unmatched. The germline gives CDR1 MDHEN, CDR2 SYDVKM. CDR3 length equals 14 residues. CDR3 loop: CASSQTGGDEKLFF. DNA of the CDR3: TGTGCCAGCAGCCAGACAGGGGGTGATGAAAAACTGTTTTTT.

This clone was counted between two and nine times. V and J are TRBV5-1 and TRBJ1-1; perhaps TRBD1 as D (6 bases). V dropped 4 bases and J dropped 7 bases, with 11 bases sitting between them. Germline values: CDR1 SGHRS, CDR2 YFSETQ. This CDR3 contains 12 residues. The CDR3 is CASSGGLGEAFF. The CDR3 bases are TGCGCCAGCAGCGGGGGCCTGGGTGAAGCTTTCTTT. Filled out from reference TRBV5-1 and TRBJ1-1, the complete variable domain reads KAGVTQTPRYLIKTRGQQVTLSCSPISGHRSVSWYQQTPGQGLQFLFEYFSETQRNKGNFPGRFSGRQFSNSRSEMNVSTLELGDSALYLCASSGGLGEAFFGQGTRLTVV.

The chain uses TRBV30 and TRBJ1-5; 9 bases are a match to TRBD1. Germline trimming cut 5 bases from V and 5 bases from J; bases unmatched to any gene: 13. Germline CDR1 reads GTSNPN; CDR2 reads SVGIG (reference sequence). CDR3 length: 16 residues. CDR3 amino acids: CAWATGGTGSHQPQHF. For the CDR3, the DNA is TGTGCCTGGGCTACGGGGGGGACAGGGTCGCATCAGCCCCAGCATTTT.

J is TRBJ2-7 and V is TRBV4-3; tentative D call: TRBD2 (6 bases). V lost 0 bases and J 3 bases, leaving 12 bases between the germline ends. This CDR3 has 15 residues. CDR1 and CDR2 (germline): LGHNA, YSLEER. The CDR3 bases are TGCGCCAGCAGCCAAGAGGGGGTAGCGGACTACGAGCAGTACTTC. Encoded protein: CASSQEGVADYEQYF.

The chain recombines TRBV6-1 with TRBJ2-3; 9 nucleotides match TRBD2. From germline, CDR1 is MNHNS and CDR2 SASEGT. The CDR3 sequence is 15 residues long. Trimming cost V 7 bases and J 2 bases; bases outside gene matches: 7. CDR3 coding DNA: TGTGCCAGCAACCCGCTAGCGGGAAACACAGATACGCAGTATTTT. This encodes CASNPLAGNTDTQYF.